This T cell receptor beta chain was profiled in a study of blood T cell repertoires in COVID-19 (TCRdb year 2020). Study-wide context: ImmuneRACE Cohort 3 recovered participants were defined by two consecutive negative NP/OP PCR tests, healthcare professional clearance, or symptom resolution. The collaborator samples originated in the United States, Italy and Spain and spanned the acute and convalescent phases of COVID-19. The material from the prospective study consisted of cDNA or gDNA derived from T cells, B-cell-depleted T cells, or PBMCs. Deeply sampled blood TCRbeta repertoires from subjects exposed to, actively infected with, or recovered from COVID-19 were included in the dataset. The repertoires were made available in a free public database intended to serve as a resource for research on the immune response to SARS-CoV-2. Samples were obtained from the ongoing ImmuneRACE study (first 160 participants) and from over 1,000 subjects provided by 6 global collaborators. Nearly every sample came with metadata listing a de-identified subject ID, COVID-19 status, age in years and sex. HLA class I and class II types, where available, came from metadata supplied by the sample provider rather than from assay-based typing. General findings and caveats noted by the study authors: The amount of clinical and demographic metadata varied by source and participant and was provided uncurated.

Details on this clone: There is no known antigen for this receptor. No much larger clone exists at a distance of one base, and base qualities are not known.

Counted from cysteine to phenylalanine, this CDR3 has 18 amino acids. Only CDR3 DNA is held: 54 bases, read in frame from base 1. CDR1 and CDR2, looked up from the germline V gene (reference sequence), are LNHDA and SQIVND. Trimming removed 9 bases from V and 2 bases from J; the gene matches leave 15 bases unexplained. TCRbeta CDR3 regions were amplified from genomic DNA using the immunoSEQ Assay, a bias-controlled multiplex PCR. The authors processed their data as follows. The number of nucleated cells in each sample was estimated by amplification of reference gene primers within the assay. Sequence reads were collapsed and filtered to measure the absolute abundance of every unique TCRbeta CDR3 rearrangement. Productive Simpson clonality was computed per sample as the square root of Simpson's diversity index over productive rearrangements. What TCRdb holds here is the immuneACCESS table cut down to in-frame rearrangements. Part of the clones is not present; checked against another copy, under half of the missing clones reflect an unresolved V gene, and the others are unexplained. V and J calls and clone size come straight from that table; D and trimming were deduced from the DNA. Here the sample has approximately 240,000 clones; approximately 87% occur a single time. The ten largest make up 3% to 3.5% of the sample.

In the prospective study, participants were roughly 18 to 90 years old, resided in approximately 22 geographic areas of the United States, and were enrolled through a virtual design. To assign participants to cohorts, the prospective study relied on clinical history that participants themselves reported in a screening survey and a study questionnaire. In the prospective study, mobile phlebotomists collected whole blood, serum and a nasopharyngeal or oropharyngeal swab from each participant. Additional blood draws and questionnaires over a roughly two-month period could optionally be provided by prospective study participants. Prospective study blood samples were shipped either frozen or at room temperature before DNA extraction.

The source is a woman between 45 and 65 years old in a cohort exposed to, infected with or recovered from COVID-19 (not recorded which). Sample: PBMCs or T cells enriched from blood (not recorded which). This sequence uses TRBV19 and TRBJ1-5, with 11 central nucleotides matching TRBD1. The nucleotides read TGTGCCAGCAAGCTAGCCGGACAGGGGGCAGGGGGCAATCAGCCCCAGCATTTT. It specifies CASKLAGQGAGGNQPQHF.